A selection of T cell receptor beta chains follows, all from one sample in a study of blood T cell repertoires in COVID-19. Libraries were prepared by immunoSEQ multiplex PCR; TCRdb keeps only in-frame clonotypes and omits some of them. The data show roughly 110,000 clones, about 64% seen once. Source material: peripheral blood. The receptors stem from a human donor with acute or convalescent COVID-19. The donor label of this sample is uncertain. Each CDR3 is given without its conserved first and last residue. Each record gives: V gene, D gene, CDR3 protein. D genes are given only for firm matches.

TRBV7-8 - ASSPGSYGYT
TRBV6-5 TRBD1 ASRDRGSQPQH
TRBV5-6 TRBD1 ASSFLQGYSGNTIY
TRBV6-5 - ASSWPGGNTIY
TRBV19 TRBD1 ASRTDRFNQPQH
TRBV10-2 TRBD1 ASGTGTGANVLT
TRBV28 TRBD2 ASSFGEGTTDTQY
TRBV5-1 TRBD1 ASSIHPGQGGNSPLH
TRBV2 TRBD2 ASSEAGLGGTGELF
TRBV11-2 - ASTRTRGETQY
TRBV27 - ASSLAGTFLDTQY
TRBV12-1 - ASSFPTGVYGYT
TRBV2 TRBD1 ASRQGARGYT
TRBV28 - ASSYPAGDEDTGELF
TRBV3-1/TRBV3-2 TRBD1 ASSQDLGTGGEKLF
TRBV6-6 TRBD2 ASSLGVAGASAETQY
TRBV7-8 - ASSRERVGNEKLF
TRBV30 - AWGERRGPVAGELF
TRBV3-1/TRBV3-2 - ASSQDPPGIYGYT
TRBV28 - ASRQGGTDTQY
TRBV11-2 TRBD1 ASSLTGGANTEAF
TRBV18 - ASSRTGDTEAF
TRBV28 TRBD1 ASRKTGMSGANVLT
TRBV28 - ASSRGGANYGYT
TRBV4-1 - ASSRDSSTDTQY
TRBV12-3/TRBV12-4 - ASTKTDNYGYT
TRBV12-3/TRBV12-4 TRBD1 ASSRDRYTEAF
TRBV2 - ASSRPGVEQF
TRBV19 TRBD1 ASSRHRGLPGNTIY
TRBV29-1 - SVVGGSASSYNEQF
TRBV7-8 TRBD1 ASSTRTGSNNQPQH